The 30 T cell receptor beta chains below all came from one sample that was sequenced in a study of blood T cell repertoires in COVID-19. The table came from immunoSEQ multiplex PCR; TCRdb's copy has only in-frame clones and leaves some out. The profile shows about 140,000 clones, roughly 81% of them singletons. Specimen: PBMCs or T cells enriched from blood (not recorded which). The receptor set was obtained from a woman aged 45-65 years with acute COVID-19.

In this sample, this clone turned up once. DNA for the CDR3: TGTGCCAGCAGCCTAGCGGGAGGTACGTCCTACAATGAGCAGTTCTTC. This translates into CASSLAGGTSYNEQFF. V usage is TRBV28 and J usage is TRBJ2-1; 11 nucleotides agree with TRBD2. V shed 6 bases, J shed 1 base, and the junction held 5 bases outside the gene matches. The CDR3 is 16 residues long. Germline V CDR1 and CDR2: MDHEN, SYDVKM. The whole variable domain, remainder taken from reference TRBV28 and TRBJ2-1, is DVKVTQSSRYLVKRTGEKVFLECVQDMDHENMFWYRQDPGLGLRLIYFSYDVKMKEKGDIPEGYSVSREKKERFSLILESASTNQTSMYLCASSLAGGTSYNEQFFGPGTRLTVL.

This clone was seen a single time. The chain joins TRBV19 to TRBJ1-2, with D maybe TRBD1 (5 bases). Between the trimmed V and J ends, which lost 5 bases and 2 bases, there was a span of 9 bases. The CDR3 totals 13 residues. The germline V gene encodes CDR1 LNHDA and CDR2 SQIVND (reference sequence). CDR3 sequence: CASSSQGNYGYTF. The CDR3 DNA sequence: TGTGCCAGTAGTTCGCAGGGAAACTATGGCTACACCTTC.

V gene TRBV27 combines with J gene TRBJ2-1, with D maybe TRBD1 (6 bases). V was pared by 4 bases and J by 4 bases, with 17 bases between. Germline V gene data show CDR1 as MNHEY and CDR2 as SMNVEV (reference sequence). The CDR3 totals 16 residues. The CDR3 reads CASSYTRDTTYNEQFF. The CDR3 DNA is TGTGCCAGCAGTTACACCCGGGACACAACTTACAATGAGCAGTTCTTC.

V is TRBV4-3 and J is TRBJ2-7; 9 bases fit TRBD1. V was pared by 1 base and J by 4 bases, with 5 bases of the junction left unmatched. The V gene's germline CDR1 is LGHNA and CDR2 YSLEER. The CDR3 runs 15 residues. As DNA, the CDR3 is TGCGCCAGCAGCCAAGGTTGGACAGGGGCATACGAGCAGTACTTC. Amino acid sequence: CASSQGWTGAYEQYF.

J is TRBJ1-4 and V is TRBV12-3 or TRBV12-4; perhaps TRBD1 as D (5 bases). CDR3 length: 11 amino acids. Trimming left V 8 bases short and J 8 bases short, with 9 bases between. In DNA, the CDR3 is TGTGCCAGCTGGCGACAGGAAAAACTGTTTTTT. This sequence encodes CASWRQEKLFF.

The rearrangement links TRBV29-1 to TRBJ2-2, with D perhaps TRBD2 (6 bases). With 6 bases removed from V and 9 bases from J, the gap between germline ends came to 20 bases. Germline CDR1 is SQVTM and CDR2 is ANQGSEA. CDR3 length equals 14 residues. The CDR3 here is CSVVKEGHPRELFF. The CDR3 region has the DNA TGCAGCGTAGTAAAGGAGGGCCACCCGCGGGAGCTGTTTTTT.

CDR3 in DNA: TGTGCCAGCAGTAAGGGAGACAGGGAGGCCGGGGAGCTGTTTTTT. This gives the protein CASSKGDREAGELFF. The V call is TRBV6-2 or TRBV6-3, the J call TRBJ2-2; a weak D match, TRBD1 (7 bases). The CDR3 spans 15 residues. Trimming pared 5 bases from V and 6 bases from J, leaving 16 bases between. Germline-derived CDR1 and CDR2 are MNHEY and SVGEGT.

The CDR3 DNA sequence: TGTGCCAGCAGTACTAGCTCCTACAATGAGCAGTTCTTC. It encodes CASSTSSYNEQFF. V gene TRBV13 combines with J gene TRBJ2-1; a possible D gene is TRBD2 (5 bases). This CDR3 is built from 13 residues. Germline CDR1 and CDR2: PRHDT and FYEKMQ (reference sequence). V was pared by 6 bases and J by 0 bases, with 6 bases between.

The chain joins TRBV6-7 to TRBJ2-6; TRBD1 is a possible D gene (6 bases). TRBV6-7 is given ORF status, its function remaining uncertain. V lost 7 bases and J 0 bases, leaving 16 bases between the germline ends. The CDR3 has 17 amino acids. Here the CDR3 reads CASNLRDTGSGANVLTF. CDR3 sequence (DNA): TGTGCCAGCAATCTCCGGGACACCGGCTCTGGGGCCAACGTCCTGACTTTC.

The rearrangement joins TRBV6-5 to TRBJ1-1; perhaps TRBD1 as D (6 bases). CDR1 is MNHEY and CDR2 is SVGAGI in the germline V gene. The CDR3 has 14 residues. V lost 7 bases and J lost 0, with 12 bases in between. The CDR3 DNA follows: TGTGCCAGCACCCCCGGACAGCTGAACACTGAAGCTTTCTTT. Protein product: CASTPGQLNTEAFF.

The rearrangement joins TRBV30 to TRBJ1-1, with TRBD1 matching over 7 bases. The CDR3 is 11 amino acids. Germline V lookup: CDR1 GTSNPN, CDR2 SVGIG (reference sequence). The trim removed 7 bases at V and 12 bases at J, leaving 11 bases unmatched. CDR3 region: CASYRGSRTFF. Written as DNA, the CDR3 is TGTGCCTCATACAGGGGATCCCGAACTTTCTTT.

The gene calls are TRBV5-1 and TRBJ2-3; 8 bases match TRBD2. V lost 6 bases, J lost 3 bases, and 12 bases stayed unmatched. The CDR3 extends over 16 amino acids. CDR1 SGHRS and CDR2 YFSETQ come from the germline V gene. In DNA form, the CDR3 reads TGCGCCAGCAAAGCTGGCGGGACTAGTATGACAGATACGCAGTATTTT. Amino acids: CASKAGGTSMTDTQYF.

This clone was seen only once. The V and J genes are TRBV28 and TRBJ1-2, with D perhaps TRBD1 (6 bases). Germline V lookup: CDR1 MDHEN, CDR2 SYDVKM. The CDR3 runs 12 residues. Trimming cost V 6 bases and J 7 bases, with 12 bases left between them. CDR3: CASRHLQGGYTF. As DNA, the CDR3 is TGTGCCAGCAGGCACTTACAGGGTGGCTACACCTTC.

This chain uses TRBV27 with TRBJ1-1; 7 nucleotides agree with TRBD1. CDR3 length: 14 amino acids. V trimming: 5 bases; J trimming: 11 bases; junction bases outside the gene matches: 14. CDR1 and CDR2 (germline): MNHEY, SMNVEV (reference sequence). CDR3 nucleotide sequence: TGTGCCAGCAGTACACGACAAACAGGGGAACAGGCTTTCTTT. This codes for CASSTRQTGEQAFF.

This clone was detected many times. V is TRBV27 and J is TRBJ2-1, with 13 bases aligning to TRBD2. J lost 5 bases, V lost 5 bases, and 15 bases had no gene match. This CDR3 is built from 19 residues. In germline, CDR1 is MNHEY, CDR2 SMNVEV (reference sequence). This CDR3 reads CASSTEYAGTSGINNEQFF. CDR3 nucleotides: TGTGCCAGCAGTACCGAATACGCCGGGACTAGCGGGATCAACAATGAGCAGTTCTTC.

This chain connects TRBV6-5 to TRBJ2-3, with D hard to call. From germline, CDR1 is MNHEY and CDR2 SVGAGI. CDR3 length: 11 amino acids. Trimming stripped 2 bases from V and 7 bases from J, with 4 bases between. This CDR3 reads CASSYEYTQYF. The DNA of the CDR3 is TGTGCCAGCAGTTACGAGTATACGCAGTATTTT.

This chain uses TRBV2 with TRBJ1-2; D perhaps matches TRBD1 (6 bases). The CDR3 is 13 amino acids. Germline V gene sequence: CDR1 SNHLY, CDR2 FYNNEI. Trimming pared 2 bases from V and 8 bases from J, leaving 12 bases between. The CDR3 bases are TGTGCCAGCAGTGAACTGGGGGCTCGAGGCTACACCTTC. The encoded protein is CASSELGARGYTF.

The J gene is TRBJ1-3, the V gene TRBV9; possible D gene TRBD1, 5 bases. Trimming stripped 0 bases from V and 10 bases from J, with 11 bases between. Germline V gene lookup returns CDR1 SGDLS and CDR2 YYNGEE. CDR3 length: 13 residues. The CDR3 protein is CASSVEMGQTIYF. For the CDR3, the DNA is TGTGCCAGCAGCGTAGAAATGGGGCAAACCATATATTTT.

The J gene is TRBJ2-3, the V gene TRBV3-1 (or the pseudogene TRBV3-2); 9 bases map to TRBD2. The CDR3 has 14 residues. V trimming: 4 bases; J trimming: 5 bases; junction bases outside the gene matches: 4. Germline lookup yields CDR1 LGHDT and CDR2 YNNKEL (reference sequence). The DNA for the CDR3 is TGTGCCAGCAGCCCCGGGACTAGCTTAGATACGCAGTATTTT. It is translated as CASSPGTSLDTQYF.

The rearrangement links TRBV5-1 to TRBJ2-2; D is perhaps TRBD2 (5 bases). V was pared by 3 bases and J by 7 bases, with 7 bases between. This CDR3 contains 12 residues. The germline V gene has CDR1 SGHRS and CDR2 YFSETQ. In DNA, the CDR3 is TGCGCCAGCAGCTGGAGCGGCGGGGAGCTGTTTTTT. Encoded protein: CASSWSGGELFF.

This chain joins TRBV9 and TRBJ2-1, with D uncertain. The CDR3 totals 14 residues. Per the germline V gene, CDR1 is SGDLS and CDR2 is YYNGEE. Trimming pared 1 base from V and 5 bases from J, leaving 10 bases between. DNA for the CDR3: TGTGCCAGCAGCGTACTCGGGTCCGACAATGAGCAGTTCTTC. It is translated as CASSVLGSDNEQFF.

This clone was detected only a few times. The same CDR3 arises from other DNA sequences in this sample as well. The CDR3 bases are TGCGCCAGCGGGCGGGAGGGACAACCCACAGATACGCAGTATTTT. Residues: CASGREGQPTDTQYF. The chain combines TRBV5-1 with TRBJ2-3, with 9 bases matching TRBD2. The CDR3 covers 15 residues. The germline V gene has CDR1 SGHRS and CDR2 YFSETQ. The trim removed 7 bases at V and 2 bases at J, leaving 8 bases unmatched.

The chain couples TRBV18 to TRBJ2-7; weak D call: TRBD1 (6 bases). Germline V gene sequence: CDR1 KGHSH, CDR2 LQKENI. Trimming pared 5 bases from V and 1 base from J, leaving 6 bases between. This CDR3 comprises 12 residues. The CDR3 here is CASSTGSYEQYF. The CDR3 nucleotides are TGTGCCAGCTCAACAGGGTCCTACGAGCAGTACTTC.

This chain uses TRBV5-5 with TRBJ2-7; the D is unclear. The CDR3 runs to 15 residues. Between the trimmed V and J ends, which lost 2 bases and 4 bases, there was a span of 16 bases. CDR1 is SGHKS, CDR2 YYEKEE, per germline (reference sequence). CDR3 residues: CASSFLIVEAYEQYF. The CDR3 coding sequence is TGTGCCAGCAGCTTTCTCATCGTTGAGGCTTACGAGCAGTACTTC. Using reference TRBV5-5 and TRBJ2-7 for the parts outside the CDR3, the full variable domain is DAGVTQSPTHLIKTRGQQVTLRCSPISGHKSVSWYQQVLGQGPQFIFQYYEKEERGRGNFPDRFSARQFPNYSSELNVNALLLGDSALYLCASSFLIVEAYEQYFGPGTRLTVT.

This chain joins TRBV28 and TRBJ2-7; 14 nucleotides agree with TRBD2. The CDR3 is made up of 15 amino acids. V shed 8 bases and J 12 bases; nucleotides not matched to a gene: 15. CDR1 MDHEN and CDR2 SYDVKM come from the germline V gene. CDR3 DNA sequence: TGTGCCAGCTTACCCGGTACCGGGACTAGCGGGAGTGGGTACTTC. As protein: CASLPGTGTSGSGYF.

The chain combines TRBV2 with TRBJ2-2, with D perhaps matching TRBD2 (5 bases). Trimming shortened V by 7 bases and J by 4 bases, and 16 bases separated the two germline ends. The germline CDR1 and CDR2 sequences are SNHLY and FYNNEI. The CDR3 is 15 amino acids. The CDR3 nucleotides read TGTGCCAGCACCGGAAGCGGACGAGGCACCGGGGAGCTGTTTTTT. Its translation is CASTGSGRGTGELFF.

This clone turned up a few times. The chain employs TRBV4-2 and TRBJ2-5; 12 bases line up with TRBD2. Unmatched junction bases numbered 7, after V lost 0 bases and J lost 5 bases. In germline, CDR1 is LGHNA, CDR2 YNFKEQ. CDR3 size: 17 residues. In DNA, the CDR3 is TGTGCCAGCAGCCAAGAGATGCGACTAGCGGGAGCGGAGACCCAGTACTTC. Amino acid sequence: CASSQEMRLAGAETQYF.

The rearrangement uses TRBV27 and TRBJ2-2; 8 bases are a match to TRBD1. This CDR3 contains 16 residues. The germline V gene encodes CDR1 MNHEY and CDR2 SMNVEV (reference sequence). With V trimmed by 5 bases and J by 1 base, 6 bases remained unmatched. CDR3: CASSGADRGNTGELFF. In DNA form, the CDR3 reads TGTGCCAGCAGTGGAGCAGACAGGGGGAACACCGGGGAGCTGTTTTTT.

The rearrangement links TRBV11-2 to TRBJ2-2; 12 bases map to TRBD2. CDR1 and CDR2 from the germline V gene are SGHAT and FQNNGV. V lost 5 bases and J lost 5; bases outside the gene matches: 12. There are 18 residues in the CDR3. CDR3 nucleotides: TGTGCCAGCAGCGCACTACTTCTAGCGGGAGGGCGTACCGGGGAGCTGTTTTTT. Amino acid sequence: CASSALLLAGGRTGELFF.

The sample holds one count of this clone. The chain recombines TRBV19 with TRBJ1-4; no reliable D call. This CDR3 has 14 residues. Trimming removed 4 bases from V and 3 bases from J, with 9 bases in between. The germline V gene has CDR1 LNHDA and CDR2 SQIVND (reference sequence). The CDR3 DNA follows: TGTGCCAGTAGTACGGGTCAAGCTAATGAAAAACTGTTTTTT. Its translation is CASSTGQANEKLFF.